A selection of T cell receptor beta chains follows, all from one sample in a study of T cell changes during pregnancy in multiple sclerosis. The method was immunoSEQ multiplex PCR; TCRdb's version includes in-frame clones alone and lacks a portion of them. The sample includes around 43,000 clones, nearly 90% of them seen just once. The sample was CD4+ T cells from peripheral blood mononuclear cells, taken in the first trimester of pregnancy. These receptors were collected from a female donor with multiple sclerosis, enrolled in a pregnancy study. The CDR3 runs from the conserved cysteine through the conserved F or W. D genes are given only for firm matches. Clone size is given for some rows only: seen once, a few or many times, or a class if the clone is expanded.

D gene: NA; clone size: once; J gene: TRBJ2-7; V gene: TRBV11-2; CDR3 DNA: TGTGCCAGCAGCTCCTCAGGGTACGAGCAGTACTTC; CDR3 protein: CASSSSGYEQYF
D gene: NA; clone size: NA; J gene: TRBJ2-2; V gene: TRBV6-1; CDR3 DNA: TGTGCCAGCATGGGGACTCCCAGAACCGCCGGGGAGCTGTTTTTT; CDR3 protein: CASMGTPRTAGELFF
D gene: TRBD2; clone size: NA; J gene: TRBJ2-7; V gene: TRBV5-1; CDR3 DNA: TGCGCCAGCTCCCCGATGGGTGGGGGAGGGTTATACGCCTACGAGCAGTACTTC; CDR3 protein: CASSPMGGGGLYAYEQYF
D gene: NA; clone size: NA; J gene: TRBJ1-2; V gene: TRBV30; CDR3 DNA: TGTGCCTGGAGTCCAAATCGGGGAATCCTCTATGGCTACACCTTC; CDR3 protein: CAWSPNRGILYGYTF
D gene: TRBD2; clone size: NA; J gene: TRBJ2-5; V gene: TRBV5-4; CDR3 DNA: TGTGCCAGCAGCTTGGCCTTCGCGGGAGGCTCCCAAGAGACCCAGTACTTC; CDR3 protein: CASSLAFAGGSQETQYF
D gene: NA; clone size: once; J gene: TRBJ2-2; V gene: TRBV11-1; CDR3 DNA: TGTGCCAGCAGCCGTTGGAGGGACACCGGGGAGCTGTTTTTT; CDR3 protein: CASSRWRDTGELFF
D gene: TRBD2; clone size: once; J gene: TRBJ2-2; V gene: TRBV6-4; CDR3 DNA: TGTGCCAGCAGCAAACTAGCGGGAGATACCGGGGAGCTGTTTTTT; CDR3 protein: CASSKLAGDTGELFF
D gene: NA; clone size: NA; J gene: TRBJ2-5; V gene: TRBV28; CDR3 DNA: TGTGCCAGCAGCATGACGGGGTTCTCCCAAGGGACCCAGTACTTC; CDR3 protein: CASSMTGFSQGTQYF
D gene: NA; clone size: few; J gene: TRBJ1-1; V gene: TRBV5-1; CDR3 DNA: TGCGCCAGCAGCTTGGGGACACACGGAGGGGACACTGAAGCTTTCTTT; CDR3 protein: CASSLGTHGGDTEAFF
D gene: TRBD1; clone size: NA; J gene: TRBJ1-2; V gene: TRBV7-8; CDR3 DNA: TGTGCCAGCAGCGCTGACAGGGACCTCTATGGCTACACCTTC; CDR3 protein: CASSADRDLYGYTF
D gene: TRBD2; clone size: NA; J gene: TRBJ2-7; V gene: TRBV27; CDR3 DNA: TGTGCCAGCAGCCGCCCTAGCGGGAGTATCTCCTACGAGCAGTACTTC; CDR3 protein: CASSRPSGSISYEQYF
D gene: NA; clone size: NA; J gene: TRBJ2-2; V gene: TRBV6-1; CDR3 DNA: TGTGCCAGCAGTGAGGAGGGGGGGGCTCCCAACACCGGGGAGCTGTTTTTT; CDR3 protein: CASSEEGGAPNTGELFF
D gene: NA; clone size: NA; J gene: TRBJ1-1; V gene: TRBV29-1; CDR3 DNA: TGCAGCGTTGAAGATCTACGGGGTGACACTGAAGCTTTCTTT; CDR3 protein: CSVEDLRGDTEAFF
D gene: NA; clone size: few; J gene: TRBJ1-1; V gene: TRBV6-1; CDR3 DNA: TGTGCCAGCAGTGATCCACACGGCGGGATCGGGGCTTTCTTT; CDR3 protein: CASSDPHGGIGAFF
D gene: NA; clone size: NA; J gene: TRBJ1-1; V gene: TRBV5-4; CDR3 DNA: TGTGCCAGCAGCTTGCCCCGAGAGCACGCTGAAGCTTTCTTT; CDR3 protein: CASSLPREHAEAFF
D gene: TRBD2; clone size: NA; J gene: TRBJ2-1; V gene: TRBV6-1; CDR3 DNA: TGTGCCAGCAGTGACATGGGGACTAGCGTGTACAATGAGCAGTTCTTC; CDR3 protein: CASSDMGTSVYNEQFF
D gene: NA; clone size: NA; J gene: TRBJ1-1; V gene: TRBV2; CDR3 DNA: TGTGCCAGTCAGTATGGGGCCTATGAAGCTTTCTTT; CDR3 protein: CASQYGAYEAFF
D gene: NA; clone size: NA; J gene: TRBJ2-7; V gene: TRBV5-4; CDR3 DNA: TGTGCCAGCAGACTGGACGGGAGCCCATCCTACGAGCAGTACTTC; CDR3 protein: CASRLDGSPSYEQYF
D gene: TRBD2; clone size: NA; J gene: TRBJ2-5; V gene: TRBV18; CDR3 DNA: TGTGCCAGCTCACTCAGAAGGACTAGCGCCTCCGGAGGATCAGAGACCCAGTACTTC; CDR3 protein: CASSLRRTSASGGSETQYF
D gene: NA; clone size: NA; J gene: TRBJ1-5; V gene: TRBV19; CDR3 DNA: TGTGCCAGTCGGGACAAAGGTTATAGCAATCAGCCCCAGCATTTT; CDR3 protein: CASRDKGYSNQPQHF
D gene: NA; clone size: NA; J gene: TRBJ2-7; V gene: TRBV5-1; CDR3 DNA: TGCGCCAGCAGCTTGGGGGGGGAGACAGGGGAGCAGTACTTC; CDR3 protein: CASSLGGETGEQYF